A selection of T cell receptor beta chains follows, all from one sample in a study of monozygotic twins with inflammatory bowel disease. TCRdb re-called the 5' RACE reads; every CDR3 protein appears as one record, without DNA. The sample table includes about 210,000 distinct CDR3 sequences. Input material: blood. The receptors were sampled from a human donor with ulcerative colitis or Crohn's disease, or a healthy co-twin of an affected twin (not recorded which). Both conserved end residues are part of each CDR3.

V gene: TRBV6-5
J gene: TRBJ1-2
CDR3 protein: CASRRQGAIGYTF

V gene: TRBV7-2
J gene: TRBJ1-1
CDR3 protein: CASSLNGGYTEAFF

V gene: TRBV24-1
J gene: TRBJ2-1
CDR3 protein: CATRYKGAYNEQFF

V gene: TRBV20-1
J gene: TRBJ2-3
CDR3 protein: CSARGGALTDTQYF

V gene: TRBV18
J gene: TRBJ2-5
CDR3 protein: CASSPSYGLDMETQYF

V gene: TRBV7-8
J gene: TRBJ2-7
CDR3 protein: CASSLWGQVYEQYF

V gene: TRBV20-1
J gene: TRBJ2-7
CDR3 protein: CSASGTEPYEQYF

V gene: TRBV3-1
J gene: TRBJ1-5
CDR3 protein: CASSRDRDNQPQHF

V gene: TRBV2
J gene: TRBJ2-5
CDR3 protein: CASKERGVVGGETQYF

V gene: TRBV20-1
J gene: TRBJ2-2
CDR3 protein: CSASRGYGGELFF

V gene: TRBV7-2
J gene: TRBJ1-2
CDR3 protein: CASSSPGGVNYGYTF

V gene: TRBV14
J gene: TRBJ2-5
CDR3 protein: CASSQEGGSWGETQYF

V gene: TRBV4-1
J gene: TRBJ2-1
CDR3 protein: CASSQVGGKNNEQFF

V gene: TRBV20-1
J gene: TRBJ2-1
CDR3 protein: CSARGGLLAGASDEQFF

V gene: TRBV11-2
J gene: TRBJ2-6
CDR3 protein: CASSPQRTGGGSGANVLTF

V gene: TRBV19
J gene: TRBJ1-1
CDR3 protein: CASLGGNTEAFF

V gene: TRBV15
J gene: TRBJ1-5
CDR3 protein: CATSGDTYSNQPQHF

V gene: TRBV6-2/TRBV6-3
J gene: TRBJ1-1
CDR3 protein: CASSYMLSGTEAFF

V gene: TRBV5-1
J gene: TRBJ2-7
CDR3 protein: CASSFRSGTGTYEQYF

V gene: TRBV28
J gene: TRBJ2-7
CDR3 protein: CASSLRQGFSYEQYF

V gene: TRBV6-1
J gene: TRBJ2-1
CDR3 protein: CASTGNGGVLYNEQFF

V gene: TRBV7-9
J gene: TRBJ1-4
CDR3 protein: CASSRRAGGKEKLFF